The subject of this entry is one TCR beta chain. Its matching antigen is unknown. This record comes from a study of somatic mutations in cytotoxic T cells in rheumatoid arthritis. Notes on the study in general: Healthy controls did not share the age-linked increase in CD8+ clonality seen in rheumatoid arthritis patients. Antigen specificity of the expanded CD8+ clones was not determined.

The CDR3 consists of 13 residues. V lost 7 bases and J 0 bases, leaving 9 bases between the germline ends. Per the germline V gene, CDR1 is SNHLY and CDR2 is FYNNEI. Clones were sequenced by immunoSEQ multiplex PCR, and TCRdb holds only the in-frame ones, with some missing. This table has about 14,000 clones, 60% to 80% appearing once. The receptor's source is an adult with rheumatoid arthritis. The genes are TRBV2 and TRBJ1-1, with D maybe TRBD1 (6 bases). Sequencing input: CD8+ T cells sorted from blood. The CDR3 reads CASNGGLNTEAFF. CDR3 nucleotides: TGTGCCAGCAATGGGGGCTTGAACACTGAAGCTTTCTTT.